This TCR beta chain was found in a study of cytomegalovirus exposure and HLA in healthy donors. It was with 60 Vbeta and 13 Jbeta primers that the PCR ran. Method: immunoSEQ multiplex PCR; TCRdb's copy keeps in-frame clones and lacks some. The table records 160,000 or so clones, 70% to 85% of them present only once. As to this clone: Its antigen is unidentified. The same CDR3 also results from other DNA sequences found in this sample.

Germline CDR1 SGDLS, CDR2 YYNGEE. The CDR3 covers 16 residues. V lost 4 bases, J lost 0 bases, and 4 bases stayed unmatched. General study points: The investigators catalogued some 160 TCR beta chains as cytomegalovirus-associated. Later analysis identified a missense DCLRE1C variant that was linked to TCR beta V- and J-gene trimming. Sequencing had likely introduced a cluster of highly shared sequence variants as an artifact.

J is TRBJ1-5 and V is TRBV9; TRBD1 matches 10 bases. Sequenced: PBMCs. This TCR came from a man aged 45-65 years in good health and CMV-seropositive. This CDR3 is CASSKDRGYSNQPQHF. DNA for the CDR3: TGTGCCAGCAGCAAGGACAGGGGGTATAGCAATCAGCCCCAGCATTTT.